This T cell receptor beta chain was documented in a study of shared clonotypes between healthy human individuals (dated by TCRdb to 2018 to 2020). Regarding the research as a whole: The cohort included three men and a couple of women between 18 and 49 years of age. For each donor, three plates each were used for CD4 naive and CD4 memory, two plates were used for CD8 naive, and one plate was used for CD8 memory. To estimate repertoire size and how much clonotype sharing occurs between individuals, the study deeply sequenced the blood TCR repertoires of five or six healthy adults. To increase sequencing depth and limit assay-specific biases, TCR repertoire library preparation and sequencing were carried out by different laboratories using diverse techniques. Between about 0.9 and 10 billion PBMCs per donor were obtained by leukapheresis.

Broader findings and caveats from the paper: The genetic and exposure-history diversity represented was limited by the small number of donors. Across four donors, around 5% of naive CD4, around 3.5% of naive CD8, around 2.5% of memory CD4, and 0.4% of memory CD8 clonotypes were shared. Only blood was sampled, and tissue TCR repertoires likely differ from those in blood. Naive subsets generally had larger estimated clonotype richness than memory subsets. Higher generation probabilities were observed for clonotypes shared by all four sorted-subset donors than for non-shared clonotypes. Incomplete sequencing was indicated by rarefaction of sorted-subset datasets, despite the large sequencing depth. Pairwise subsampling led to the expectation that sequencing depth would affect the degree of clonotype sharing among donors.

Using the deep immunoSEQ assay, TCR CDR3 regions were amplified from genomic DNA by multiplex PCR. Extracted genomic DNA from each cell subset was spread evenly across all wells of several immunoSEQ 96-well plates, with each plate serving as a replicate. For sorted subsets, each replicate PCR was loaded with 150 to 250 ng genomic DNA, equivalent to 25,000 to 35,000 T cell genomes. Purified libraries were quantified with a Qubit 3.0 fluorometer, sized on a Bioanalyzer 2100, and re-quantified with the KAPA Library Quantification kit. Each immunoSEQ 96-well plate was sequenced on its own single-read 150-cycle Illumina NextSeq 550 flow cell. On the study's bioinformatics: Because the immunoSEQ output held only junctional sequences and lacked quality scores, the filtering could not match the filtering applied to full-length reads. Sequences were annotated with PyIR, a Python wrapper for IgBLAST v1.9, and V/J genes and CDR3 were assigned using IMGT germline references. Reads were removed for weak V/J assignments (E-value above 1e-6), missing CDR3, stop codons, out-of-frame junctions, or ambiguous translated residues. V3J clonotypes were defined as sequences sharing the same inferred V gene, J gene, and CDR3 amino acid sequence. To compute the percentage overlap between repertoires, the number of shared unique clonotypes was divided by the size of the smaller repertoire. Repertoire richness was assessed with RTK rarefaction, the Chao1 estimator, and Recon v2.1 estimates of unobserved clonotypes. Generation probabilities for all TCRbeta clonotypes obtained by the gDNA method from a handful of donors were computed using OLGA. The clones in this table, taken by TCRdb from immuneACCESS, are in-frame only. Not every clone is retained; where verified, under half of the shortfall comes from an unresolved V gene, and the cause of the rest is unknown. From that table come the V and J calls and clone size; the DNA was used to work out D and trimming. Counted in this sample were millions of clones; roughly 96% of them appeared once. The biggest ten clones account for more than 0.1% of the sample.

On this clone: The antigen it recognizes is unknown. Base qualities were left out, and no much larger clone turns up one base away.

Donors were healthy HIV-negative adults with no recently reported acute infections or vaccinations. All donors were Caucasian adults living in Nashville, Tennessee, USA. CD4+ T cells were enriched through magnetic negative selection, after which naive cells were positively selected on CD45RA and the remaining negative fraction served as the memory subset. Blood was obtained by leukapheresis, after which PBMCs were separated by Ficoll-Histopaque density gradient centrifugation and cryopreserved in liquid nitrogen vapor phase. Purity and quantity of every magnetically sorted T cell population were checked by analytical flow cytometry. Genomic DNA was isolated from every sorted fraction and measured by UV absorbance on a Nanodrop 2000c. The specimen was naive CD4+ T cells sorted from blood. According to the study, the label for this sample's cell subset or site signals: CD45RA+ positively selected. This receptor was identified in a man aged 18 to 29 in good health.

The DNA sequence is TGCGCCAGCCGCGGCTATGGCTACACCTTC. This encodes CASRGYGYTF. The chain is assembled from TRBV5-1 and TRBJ1-2; the D gene assignment is ambiguous. At the junction V is shortened by 7 bases and J by 4 bases, with 5 bases in between. Spanning cysteine to phenylalanine, the CDR3 consists of 10 amino acids. CDR3 DNA only is kept here, 30 bases in frame from base 1. From the germline V gene, CDR1 is SGHRS and CDR2 is YFSETQ.